This TCR beta chain was captured in a study of T cells in Graves' hyperthyroidism and ophthalmopathy. This CDR3 contains 14 residues. Germline CDR1 and CDR2: KGHSY and FQNENV. J gave up 0 bases and V 8 bases, and 6 bases lay outside the gene matches. RNA transcripts gave rise to amplified TCR beta CDR3 regions. The study used the HTBI primer set for a first-round RT-PCR of the TCR CDR3. MiXCR, applied by TCRdb to the multiplex PCR reads, yields one record per CDR3 protein. There are about 500,000 distinct CDR3 sequences in the sample; approximately 17% occur only once, and roughly 15% lies in the top ten.

The sequencing sample was made of blood. The receptor was derived from a woman aged 18-29 years with Graves' ophthalmopathy. The V and J genes are TRBV16 and TRBJ2-7, with 8 bases lining up with TRBD2. This CDR3 is CASALGTSSYEQYF. CDR3 nucleotide sequence: TGTGCCAGCGCTCTGGGGACTAGCTCCTACGAGCAGTACTTC.